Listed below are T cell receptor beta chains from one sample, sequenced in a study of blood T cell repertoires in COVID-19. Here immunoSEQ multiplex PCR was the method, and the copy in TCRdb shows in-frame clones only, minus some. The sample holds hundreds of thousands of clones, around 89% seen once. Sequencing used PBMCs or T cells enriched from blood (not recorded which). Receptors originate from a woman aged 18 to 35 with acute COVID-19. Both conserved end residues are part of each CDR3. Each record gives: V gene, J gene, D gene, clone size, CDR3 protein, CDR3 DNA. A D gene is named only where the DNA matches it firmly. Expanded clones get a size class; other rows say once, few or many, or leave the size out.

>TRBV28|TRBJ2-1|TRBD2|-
CASSFRLAGGVGLYNEQFF
TGTGCCAGCAGTTTCCGCCTAGCGGGAGGGGTTGGACTTTACAATGAGCAGTTCTTC
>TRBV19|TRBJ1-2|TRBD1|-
CASSIDIDIWTGKGYTF
TGTGCCAGTAGTATAGATATTGATATTTGGACAGGGAAGGGCTACACCTTC
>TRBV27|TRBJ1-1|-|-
CASQGALSSEAFF
TGTGCCTCACAGGGAGCCCTCAGCTCTGAAGCTTTCTTT
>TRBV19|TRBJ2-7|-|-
CASSSPEDRKPSYEQYF
TGTGCCAGTAGTTCCCCTGAAGACAGAAAGCCTTCCTACGAGCAGTACTTC
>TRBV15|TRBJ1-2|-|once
CATSRDQGADYGYTF
TGTGCCACCAGCAGAGATCAAGGTGCGGACTATGGCTACACCTTC
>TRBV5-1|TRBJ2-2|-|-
CASRRGGQALPNTGELFF
TGCGCCAGCAGGAGGGGGGGACAGGCGCTGCCGAACACCGGGGAGCTGTTTTTT
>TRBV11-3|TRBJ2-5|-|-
CASSLGQAHQETQYF
TGTGCCAGCAGCTTAGGGCAGGCCCACCAAGAGACCCAGTACTTC
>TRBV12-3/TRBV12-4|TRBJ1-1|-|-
CASSSEEWWTFF
TGTGCCAGCAGTTCCGAGGAATGGTGGACTTTCTTT
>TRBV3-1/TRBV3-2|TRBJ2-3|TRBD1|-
CASSQLLVPGQGTDTQYF
TGTGCCAGCAGCCAATTGCTCGTCCCGGGACAGGGGACAGATACGCAGTATTTT
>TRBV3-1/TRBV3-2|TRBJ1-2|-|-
CASSLKGGNYGYTF
TGTGCCAGCAGTCTGAAAGGCGGTAACTATGGCTACACCTTC
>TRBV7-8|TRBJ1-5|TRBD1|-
CASSLDRPGRQPQHF
TGTGCCAGCAGCCTGGACAGGCCCGGCAGGCAGCCCCAGCATTTT
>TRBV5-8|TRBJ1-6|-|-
CASSLAHSSYNSPLHF
TGTGCCAGCAGCTTGGCCCACAGCTCCTATAATTCACCCCTCCACTTT
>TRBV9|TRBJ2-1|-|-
CASSAGRRQGGANEQFF
TGTGCCAGCAGCGCTGGGCGTCGACAGGGAGGTGCGAATGAGCAGTTCTTC
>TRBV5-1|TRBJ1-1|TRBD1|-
CASSPYLGQGALGTEAFF
TGCGCCAGCAGCCCCTATCTTGGACAGGGGGCGCTTGGCACTGAAGCTTTCTTT
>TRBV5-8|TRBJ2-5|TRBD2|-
CASSLVRTSFETQYF
TGTGCCAGCAGCTTGGTGAGGACTAGCTTTGAGACCCAGTACTTC
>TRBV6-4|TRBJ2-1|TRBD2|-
CASSDSETSGSDEQFF
TGTGCCAGCAGTGACTCAGAGACTAGCGGGAGTGATGAGCAGTTCTTC